This T cell receptor (beta chain) is drawn from a study of blood T cell repertoires in COVID-19. Whole-study context: PBMCs, B-cell-depleted T cells, or T cells provided the cDNA or gDNA that made up the material.

This table comes from immunoSEQ multiplex PCR, and its TCRdb copy is limited to in-frame clones, with some not included. The sample comprises around 260,000 clones, approximately 88% of which are singletons, and more than 8.5% rests with the top ten. The V gene lost 0 bases and the J gene lost 4 bases, with 10 bases spanning the gap. The CDR3 has 15 amino acids. Looked up from germline, CDR1 is SGDLS and CDR2 is YYNGEE. Specimen: peripheral blood. The rearrangement joins TRBV9 to TRBJ2-2; maybe TRBD2 (7 bases). The TCR was taken from a woman in her 70s with COVID-19, enrolled during active disease. The CDR3, as DNA: TGTGCCAGCAGCGTAGGCGGGGGCTTCACCGGGGAGCTGTTTTTT. It is translated as CASSVGGGFTGELFF.